The T cell receptor (beta chain) described here comes from a study of cytomegalovirus exposure and HLA in healthy donors listed by TCRdb under 2017. Regarding the study in general: An earlier analysis of some 550 of the donors reported roughly 300 Gb of sequence data and 117 million unique TCR beta sequences from roughly 180 million T cells. A later genetic analysis used genome-wide SNP genotypes for about 60% of the 666 donors, treating that subset as a discovery cohort. In a later analysis, previously published TCR beta repertoires from hundreds of donors were re-analyzed and high-resolution HLA genotyping was added so that TCR occurrence patterns could be studied. All discovery cohort repertoires had been generated using a single sequencing platform. Alongside the repertoire data, information on donor age, sex, ethnicity and CMV serostatus was compiled. HLA typing included class I and class II loci at four-digit resolution. Rather than drawing on any new phenotypic data, the later analysis identified candidate immune exposures from TCR beta sequences and the way those sequences occurred across donors. About 5 DR-DQ haplotypes were handled as single units for association and clustering, since linkage in the cohort was strong. On average, 235,054 unique TCR beta nucleotide sequences were sequenced per donor among a few hundred genotyped donors of the cohort, with 15% to 20% of those sequences being non-productive. The study used immunosequencing to profile the T cell repertoires of around 600 subjects and linked those repertoires to cytomegalovirus serostatus. To predict cytomegalovirus infection status, the study brought together high-throughput TCR immunosequencing, statistical association of individual TCRs with disease status, and machine learning. Besides the first cohort of 500 to 700 subjects, a separate validation cohort made up of around 120 different subjects was used. Among the roughly 390 genotyped donors, 75% to 90% belonged to the genetic ancestry cluster associated with self-reported Caucasian donors. The number of donors typed differed by locus, with 629-630 for A, B, C, DRB1 and DQB1, more than 500 for DQA1, over 600 for DPA1, and 450 to 480 for DPB1. Approximately 310 gigabases of sequencing data and approximately 85 million unique TCR sequences were included in an early release covering around 600 HLA-typed donors. The study aimed to test whether signatures of past pathogen exposure could be identified by cataloging public T cell receptors. An earlier analysis of several hundred of the donors used high-throughput TCR beta sequencing to judge whether each TCR beta V gene segment behaved as functional or pseudogenic. The study at large found these results: A cluster of highly shared sequence variants was judged likely to be a technical artifact of the sequencing pipeline. According to a later analysis, most CMV-associated TCR beta chains appeared to be HLA-restricted, and the HLA associations seemed to be driven largely by CMV exposure. A few of the identified cytomegalovirus-associated TCR beta chains were confirmed in vitro to be specific for cytomegalovirus antigens. While some public TCRs were present in many individuals, most TCR sequences turned up only very rarely across donors. About 15 rarely observed V segments, including chromosome 9 orphons, were excluded from the earlier analysis of just under 600 of the donors because counts were too low. A later analysis found that HLA-associated TCR beta chains were more clonally expanded and had lower generation probabilities than equally common non-associated chains. A further reported finding was that TCR beta sequences accurately predicted the HLA-A and HLA-B alleles for most subjects in the first cohort. In both the original and validation cohorts, the classifier was reported to diagnose cytomegalovirus status with high specificity and sensitivity. Assigning TCR associations to individual alleles was difficult when HLA alleles, especially DR and DQ, strongly co-occurred. In the study, 150 to 200 TCR beta chains were listed as associated with cytomegalovirus. In a later analysis, several top co-occurrence clusters were reported to appear linked to parvovirus B19, influenza, CMV and Epstein-Barr virus. Some IMGT-functional V segments, including TRBV6-2 and TRBV6-3, could not be told apart with the 87-base-pair reads, so those segments were excluded. At a false discovery rate of 0.05, a later analysis linked under 20,000 TCR beta sequences to specific HLA alleles. Linkage disequilibrium might explain the correlated functional status among segregating V segments, but an unknown experimental factor could not be ruled out. The authors suggested that the approach could potentially be extended to other disease states and immunological phenotypes. In a later genetic analysis, fewer N-insertions in productive TCRs were reported among donors in an Asian-associated ancestry cluster than the roughly 700-donor mean. V-gene and J-gene trimming of TCR beta chains was associated with a missense DCLRE1C variant in a later genetic analysis, and the association was replicated in an independent cohort. HLA typing was unavailable for some donors at each locus, so association tests used only the typed subset. In a later analysis, the rate of TCR association differed among HLA loci, with DRB1 alleles having the most associated TCRs and HLA-C alleles having the fewest. Roughly uniform sequencing depth across donors was assumed in presence/absence analyses, although this assumption may not hold. Broadly in line with IMGT annotations, most TCR beta V segments showed up in productive rearrangements about 90% or about 30% of the time in an earlier analysis of around 550 of the donors. For the cohort, immune exposure information was limited to CMV serostatus. Only TCR beta chains were sequenced in this cohort, and the absence of alpha or paired-chain data limited detectable features.

On this clone itself: Its specific antigen is unknown. No quality values exist for individual bases; no much larger clone is one base distant.

Libraries were prepared through the immunoSEQ multiplex PCR assay. For the multiplex PCR, a mixture combining 60 forward primers for TCR Vbeta segments and 13 reverse primers for TCR Jbeta segments was used. The CDR3 region of rearranged TCR beta genes was amplified from genomic DNA with a multiplex PCR assay. The amplified TCR beta libraries were sequenced on the Illumina HiSeq System as 87-base-pair reads. From the authors' description of their analysis: A later analysis tallied 70 million to 100 million unique TCR beta chains across the 666 repertoires, and approximately 11 million of those chains were shared by two or more donors. A nearest-neighbor algorithm error-corrected the raw reads and collapsed the reads into unique sequences, merging closely related sequences to remove PCR and sequencing errors. V, D and J gene segments were assigned by aligning CDR3 sequences to IMGT reference sequences. For a sequence to be retained, a match of at least six nucleotides was required to both a V gene segment and a J gene segment. Rearrangements were called productive when the CDR3 lacked stop codons and stayed in frame with V and J; all others were non-productive. Following IMGT convention, CDR3 was defined as the stretch from the second conserved V-encoded cysteine up to the conserved J-encoded phenylalanine. The earlier analysis of about 590 of the donors excluded sequences that lacked an unambiguous match to a single V gene segment. In an earlier analysis of approximately 610 of the donors, V segments were called functional above 56.7% productive rearrangements and were called segregating when the between-donor standard deviation exceeded 5%. A statistical classification framework was developed to diagnose cytomegalovirus status using the catalog of TCR beta chain sequences. In a later analysis, TCR nucleotide sequences were compared against IMGT/GENE-DB human TR gene sequences so that V and J genes could be assigned. A later analysis assigned CDR3 sequences and most-parsimonious VDJ recombination scenarios with the TCRdist pipeline. In a later analysis, each TCR beta chain was defined by its CDR3 amino acid sequence together with its V-gene family, and reads lacking a unique V-gene family were excluded. A later analysis removed 550 to 700 highly shared, low-generation-probability nucleotide sequences to deal with suspected cross-contamination and a sequencing artifact. A later analysis calculated a clonal expansion index for each public chain from normalized within-repertoire ranks of inferred template counts. In a later analysis, generation probabilities were computed using a VDJ recombination model fitted to out-of-frame rearrangements, and the results were checked against IGoR. In a later analysis, TCR-TCR, TCR-HLA and TCR-CMV co-occurrence was scored with hypergeometric tests, and a repertoire-size bias correction was applied to TCR pairs. False discovery rates were estimated in a later analysis by permuting HLA or CMV assignments 20 times. In a later analysis, co-occurring TCRs were grouped using DBSCAN, and TCRdist sequence similarity was added for clustering within HLA-allele-positive subsets. Repertoires with fewer than 30,000 or more than 120,000 public chains, plus five repertoires with anomalous nucleotide sharing, were excluded from co-occurrence clustering. Not all clones reach the TCRdb copy of this immuneACCESS table, which keeps in-frame sequences only. Checked studies attribute under half of the gap to unresolved V genes and leave the rest unexplained. V, J and clone size derive from that table, while D and trimming were established from the DNA sequence. For this sample the table gives about 190,000 clones, of which more than 60% were detected only once. Over 2% of the sample is in the top ten clones.

The CDR3, cysteine through phenylalanine, is 13 amino acids long. Only the CDR3 DNA is retained, 39 bases long and in frame from the first base. Between the V and J ends, shortened by 2 bases and 4 bases respectively, the junction contains 4 bases. CDR1 and CDR2 are drawn from the germline V gene: SGHDT, YYEEEE. The cohort consisted of more than 650 healthy bone marrow donors. At the time of sampling, every cohort member was nominally healthy, though immune exposures that went unrecorded were likely present. The donor was CMV seropositive and was included in the group of around 300 seropositive cohort members. A peripheral blood sample was provided by each donor, and peripheral blood mononuclear cells were used for TCR beta sequencing. Genomic DNA extraction from the blood cell samples was performed with the Qiagen DNeasy Blood Extraction Kit.

The receptor was derived from a woman aged 25-40 years in good health and CMV-seropositive. The receptor chain draws on TRBV5-6 and TRBJ2-6; the D gene assignment is ambiguous. Sequenced material: PBMCs. CDR3 region: CASSLLGANVLTF. The nucleotide sequence is given as TGTGCCAGCAGCTTATTAGGGGCCAACGTCCTGACTTTC.